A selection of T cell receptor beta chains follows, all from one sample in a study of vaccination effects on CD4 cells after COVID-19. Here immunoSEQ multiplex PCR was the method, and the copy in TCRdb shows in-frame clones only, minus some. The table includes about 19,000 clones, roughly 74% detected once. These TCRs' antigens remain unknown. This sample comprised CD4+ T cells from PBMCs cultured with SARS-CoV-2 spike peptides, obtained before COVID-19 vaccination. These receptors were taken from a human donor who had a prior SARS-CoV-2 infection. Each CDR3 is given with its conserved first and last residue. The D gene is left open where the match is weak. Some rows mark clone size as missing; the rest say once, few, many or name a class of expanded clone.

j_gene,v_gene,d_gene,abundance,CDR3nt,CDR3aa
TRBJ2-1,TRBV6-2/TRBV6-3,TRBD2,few,TGTGCCAGCAGCACGACTGGCGGGGGGGCACGTGAGCAGTTCTTC,CASSTTGGGAREQFF
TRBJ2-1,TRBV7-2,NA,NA,TGTGCCAGCAGCTTATTAAGTACTCCCAATGAGCAGTTCTTC,CASSLLSTPNEQFF
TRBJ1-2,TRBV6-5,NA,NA,TGTGCCAGCAGGACAGGACCATCGGACTATGGCTACACCTTC,CASRTGPSDYGYTF
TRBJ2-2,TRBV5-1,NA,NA,TGCGCCAGCAGCTTGTCCCGGCGGAACACCGGGGAGCTGTTTTTT,CASSLSRRNTGELFF
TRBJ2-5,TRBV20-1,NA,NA,TGCAGTGCTAGTCATCCGGACACCGCCGAGGGGACCCAGTACTTC,CSASHPDTAEGTQYF
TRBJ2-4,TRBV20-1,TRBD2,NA,TGCAGTGCTGGACTAGCGCACATTCAGTACTTC,CSAGLAHIQYF
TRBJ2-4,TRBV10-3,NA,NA,TGTGCCATCAGTGAGTCGTCGGCAGGGGCCATTCAGTACTTC,CAISESSAGAIQYF
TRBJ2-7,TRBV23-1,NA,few,TGCGCCAGCAATAGTCGACTTACTTCCTACGAGCAGTACTTC,CASNSRLTSYEQYF
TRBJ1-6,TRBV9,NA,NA,TGTGCCAGCAGCGTAGCTTCGAAGGATTCACCCCTCCACTTT,CASSVASKDSPLHF
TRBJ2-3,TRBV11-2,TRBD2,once,TGTGCCAGCTCTCCTAGCGGGGGGCATACGCAGTATTTT,CASSPSGGHTQYF
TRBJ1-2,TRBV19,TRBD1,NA,TGTGCCAGTAGAGACAGGGGGCATGGCTACACCTTC,CASRDRGHGYTF
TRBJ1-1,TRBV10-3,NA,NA,TGTGCCATCAGGGGGACCGAGGATATGAACACTGAAGCTTTCTTT,CAIRGTEDMNTEAFF
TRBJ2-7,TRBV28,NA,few,TGTGCCAGCAGTTCCACCGGGACCCATTCCTACGAGCAGTACTTC,CASSSTGTHSYEQYF
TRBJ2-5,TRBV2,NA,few,TGTGCCAGCAGTGCTGATTCCGGGTCGGAGACCCAGTACTTC,CASSADSGSETQYF
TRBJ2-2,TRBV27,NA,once,TGTGCCAGCAGTTCACCCCTTAGTTGGGCGGGGGAGCTGTTTTTT,CASSSPLSWAGELFF
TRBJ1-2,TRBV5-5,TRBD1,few,TGTGCCAGCAGCTTCGGGACAGGGGGCACTGGCTACACCTTC,CASSFGTGGTGYTF
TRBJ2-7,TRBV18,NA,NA,TGTGCCAGCTCGGGCGGCCTATATGGGTACGAGCAGTACTTC,CASSGGLYGYEQYF
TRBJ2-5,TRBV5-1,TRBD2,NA,TGCGCCAGCAGCCCGGGGGGTAGCGGGAGTTGGGAGACCCAGTACTTC,CASSPGGSGSWETQYF
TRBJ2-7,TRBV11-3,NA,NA,TGTGCCAGCAGCCAAGGCGTCCTAACTCCGTTGCAGTACTTC,CASSQGVLTPLQYF
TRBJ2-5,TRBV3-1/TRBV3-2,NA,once,TGTGCCAGCAGCCGGCCGGGTTACCAAGAGACCCAGTACTTC,CASSRPGYQETQYF
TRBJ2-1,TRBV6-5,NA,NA,TGTGCCAGCAGCCAATTCGGAGACAATGAGCAGTTCTTC,CASSQFGDNEQFF
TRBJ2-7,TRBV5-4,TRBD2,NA,TGTGCCAGCAGCAAAATAGCGGGGGGGCTATACGAGCAGTACTTC,CASSKIAGGLYEQYF
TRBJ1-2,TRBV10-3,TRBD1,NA,TGTGCCATCAGCCGACAGGGGAGGGATGGCTACACCTTC,CAISRQGRDGYTF
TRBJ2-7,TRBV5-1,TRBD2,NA,TGCGCCAGCAGCCCGGACGGGAGGGCCTGGGGCGAGCAGTACTTC,CASSPDGRAWGEQYF
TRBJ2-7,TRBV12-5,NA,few,TGTGCTAGTGGTTTCCCTACAGGACCCGCGTACGAGCAGTACTTC,CASGFPTGPAYEQYF
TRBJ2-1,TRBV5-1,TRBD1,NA,TGCGCCAGCAGCCGACAGGGTTTGAGGGACAATGAGCAGTTCTTC,CASSRQGLRDNEQFF
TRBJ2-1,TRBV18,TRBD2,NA,TGTGCCAGCTCACCACTGACAGGGATGGGGACTAGCGACAGCAATGAGCAGTTCTTC,CASSPLTGMGTSDSNEQFF
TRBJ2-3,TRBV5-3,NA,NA,TGTGCCAGAAGCTCGGGGGGCCGCGGCGATACGCAGTATTTT,CARSSGGRGDTQYF
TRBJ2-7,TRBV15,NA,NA,TGTGCCACCACCCCAGGGACCTCGGGTAGCCCCTACGAGCAGTACTTC,CATTPGTSGSPYEQYF
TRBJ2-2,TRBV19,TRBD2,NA,TGTGCCAGTAGTATCCCTAGCGGGAGTGTCGCGGTAGGCACCGGGGAGCTGTTTTTT,CASSIPSGSVAVGTGELFF
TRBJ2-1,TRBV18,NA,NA,TGTGCCAGCTCAAACGATCTAGACAATGAGCAGTTCTTC,CASSNDLDNEQFF
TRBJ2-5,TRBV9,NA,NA,TGTGCCAGCAGCGAGCACTACGTGGGCCAAGAGACCCAGTACTTC,CASSEHYVGQETQYF
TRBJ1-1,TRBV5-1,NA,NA,TGCGCCAGCAGCTTACAGGGTTCAGTAGCTGAAGCTTTCTTT,CASSLQGSVAEAFF
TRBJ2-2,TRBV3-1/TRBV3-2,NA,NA,TGTGCCAGCAGCCAAGACAGGGGGGAGCTGTTTTTT,CASSQDRGELFF
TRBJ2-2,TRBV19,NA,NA,TGTGCCAGTAGTATAAAAGGGGCAACGAACACCGGGGAGCTGTTTTTT,CASSIKGATNTGELFF
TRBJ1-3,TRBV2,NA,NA,TGTGCCAGCAACCGGGGGGTGGCTGGAAACACCATATATTTT,CASNRGVAGNTIYF
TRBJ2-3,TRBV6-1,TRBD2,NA,TGTGCCAGCAGTGACGGACTAGCGGAGATCACAGATACGCAGTATTTT,CASSDGLAEITDTQYF
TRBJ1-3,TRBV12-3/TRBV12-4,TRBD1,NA,TGTGCCAGCAGTTGGGACAGAGGAAACACCATATATTTT,CASSWDRGNTIYF
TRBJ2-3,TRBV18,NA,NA,TGTGCCAGCTCACCCGGTGCGGACAGCACAGATACGCAGTATTTT,CASSPGADSTDTQYF